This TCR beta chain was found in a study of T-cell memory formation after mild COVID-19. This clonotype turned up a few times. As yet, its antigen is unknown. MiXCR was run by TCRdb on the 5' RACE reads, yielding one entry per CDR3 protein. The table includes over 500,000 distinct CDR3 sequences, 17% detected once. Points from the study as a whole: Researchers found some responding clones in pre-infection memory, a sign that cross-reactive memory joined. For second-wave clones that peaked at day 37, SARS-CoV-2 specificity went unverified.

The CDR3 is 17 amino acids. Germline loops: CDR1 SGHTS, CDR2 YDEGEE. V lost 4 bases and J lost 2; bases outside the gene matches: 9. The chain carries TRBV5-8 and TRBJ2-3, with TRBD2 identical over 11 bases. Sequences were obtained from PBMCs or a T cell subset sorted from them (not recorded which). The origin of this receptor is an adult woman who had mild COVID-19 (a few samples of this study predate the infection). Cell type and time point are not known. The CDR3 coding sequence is TGTGCCAGCAGCCCCTCAAGACTAGCGGGGATCACAGATACGCAGTATTTT. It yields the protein CASSPSRLAGITDTQYF.